This T cell receptor (beta chain) is from a study of blood T cell repertoires in COVID-19. Study information: Samples representing acute and convalescent COVID-19 were sourced from the United States, Italy and Spain. T cells, B-cell-depleted T cells, or PBMCs supplied cDNA or gDNA.

The table came from immunoSEQ multiplex PCR; TCRdb's copy has only in-frame clones and leaves some out. The data show over 90,000 clones, roughly nine tenths seen once. Deletions cut 6 bases from V and 7 bases from J, with 12 bases between. CDR3 size: 12 residues. Germline lookup yields CDR1 MRHNA and CDR2 SNTAGT. The source material was peripheral blood. V usage is TRBV6-4 and J usage is TRBJ1-1, with D unclear. The sequence came from a woman between 50 and 59 years old with COVID-19, enrolled during active disease. The CDR3 sequence: CASRDPGYEAFF. The CDR3 DNA reads as TGTGCCAGCAGGGATCCGGGGTATGAAGCTTTCTTT.